Presented here are 7 T cell receptor beta chains from one specimen sequenced in a study of blood T cell repertoires in COVID-19. Some clones are missing from TCRdb's copy, which holds only in-frame ones; the method was immunoSEQ multiplex PCR. The sample contains some 110,000 clones, more than 60% of which appear only once. Material for sequencing was peripheral blood. These receptors were collected from a man in his fifties or sixties with acute or convalescent COVID-19.

This clone was seen a few times. This chain joins TRBV18 and TRBJ2-1; tentative D call: TRBD1 (5 bases). V was clipped by 0 bases and J by 10 bases, with 13 bases between them. This CDR3 has 14 residues. CDR1 and CDR2 from the germline V gene are KGHSH and LQKENI. This CDR3 is CASSPPGSRGEQFF. CDR3 in DNA: TGTGCCAGCTCACCACCGGGGTCAAGGGGAGAGCAGTTCTTC.

The table lists this clone with a few counts. J is TRBJ2-7 and V is TRBV13; 13 nucleotides line up with TRBD2. From germline, CDR1 is PRHDT and CDR2 FYEKMQ (reference sequence). The CDR3 runs 13 residues. Unmatched junction bases numbered 1, after V lost 5 bases and J lost 6 bases. The CDR3 region is CASSRTSGSEQYF. The CDR3 nucleotides are TGTGCCAGCAGCCGGACTAGCGGGAGCGAGCAGTACTTC.

This chain connects TRBV5-6 to TRBJ2-1, with D hard to call. The germline V gene encodes CDR1 SGHDT and CDR2 YYEEEE. Trimming took 4 bases from V and 0 from J, leaving 17 bases between them. CDR3 size: 17 residues. In DNA, the CDR3 is TGTGCCAGCAGCCAACTCCCTGCCCTGAGCTCCTACAATGAGCAGTTCTTC. It codes for CASSQLPALSSYNEQFF.

This chain connects TRBV29-1 to TRBJ1-2; D gene ambiguous. The V gene's germline CDR1 is SQVTM and CDR2 ANQGSEA. The CDR3 is 16 amino acids. V was pared by 0 bases and J by 2 bases, with 16 bases between. The CDR3 spells CSVEDPDLGRNYGYTF. The DNA for the CDR3 is TGCAGCGTTGAAGATCCGGATTTAGGGAGGAACTATGGCTACACCTTC.

This clone was picked up a small number of times. The CDR3 spells CASSLAAADTQYF. DNA of the CDR3: TGCGCCAGCAGCTTGGCCGCGGCAGATACGCAGTATTTT. V usage is TRBV5-1 and J usage is TRBJ2-3; D remains unclear. The CDR3 is 13 amino acids. CDR1 and CDR2 (germline): SGHRS, YFSETQ. V lost 0 bases to trimming and J lost 4 bases, with 6 bases between them. The full variable domain, completed using reference TRBV5-1 and TRBJ2-3, is KAGVTQTPRYLIKTRGQQVTLSCSPISGHRSVSWYQQTPGQGLQFLFEYFSETQRNKGNFPGRFSGRQFSNSRSEMNVSTLELGDSALYLCASSLAAADTQYFGPGTRLTVL.

This sequence joins TRBV6-5 and TRBJ2-7, with 8 bases lining up with TRBD2. CDR3 length equals 13 residues. V lost 5 bases, J lost 4 bases, and 4 bases stayed unmatched. In germline, CDR1 is MNHEY, CDR2 SVGAGI. In DNA form, the CDR3 reads TGTGCCAGCAGTAGCGGGAGAAGGTACGAGCAGTACTTC. Translation: CASSSGRRYEQYF.

J is TRBJ1-3 and V is TRBV12-3 or TRBV12-4; unclear D gene. This CDR3 has 12 residues. Trimming stripped 6 bases from V and 0 bases from J, with 3 bases between. The CDR3, as DNA: TGTGCCAGCAGCAACTCTGGAAACACCATATATTTT. Its translation is CASSNSGNTIYF.